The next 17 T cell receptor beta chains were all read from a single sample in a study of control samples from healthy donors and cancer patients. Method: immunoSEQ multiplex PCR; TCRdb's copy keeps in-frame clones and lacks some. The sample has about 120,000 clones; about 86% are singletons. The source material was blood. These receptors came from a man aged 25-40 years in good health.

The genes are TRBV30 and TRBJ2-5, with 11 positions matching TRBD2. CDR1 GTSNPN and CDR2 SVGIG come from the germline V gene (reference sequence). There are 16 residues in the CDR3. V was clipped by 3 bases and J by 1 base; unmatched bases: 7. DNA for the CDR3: TGTGCCTGGAGGGTAATAGCGGGGGGGACCCAAGAGACCCAGTACTTC. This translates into CAWRVIAGGTQETQYF.

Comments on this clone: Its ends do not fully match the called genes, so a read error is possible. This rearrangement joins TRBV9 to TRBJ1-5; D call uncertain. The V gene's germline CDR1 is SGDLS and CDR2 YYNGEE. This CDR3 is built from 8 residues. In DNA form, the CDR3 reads TGTGCCAGCAGCTCCCCGGATTTT. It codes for CASSSPDF. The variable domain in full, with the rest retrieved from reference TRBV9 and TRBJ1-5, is DSGVTQTPKHLITATGQRVTLRCSPRSGDLSVYWYQQSLDQGLQFLIQYYNGEERAKGNILERFSAQQFPDLHSELNLSSLELGDSALYFCASSSPDFGDGTRLSIL.

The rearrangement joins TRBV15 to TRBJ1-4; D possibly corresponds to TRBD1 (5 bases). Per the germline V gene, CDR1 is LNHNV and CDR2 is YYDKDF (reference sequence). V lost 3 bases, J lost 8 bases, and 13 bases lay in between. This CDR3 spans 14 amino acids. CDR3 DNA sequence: TGTGCCACCAGCAGTGTCCAGGGAGGGGAAAAACTGTTTTTT. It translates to CATSSVQGGEKLFF.

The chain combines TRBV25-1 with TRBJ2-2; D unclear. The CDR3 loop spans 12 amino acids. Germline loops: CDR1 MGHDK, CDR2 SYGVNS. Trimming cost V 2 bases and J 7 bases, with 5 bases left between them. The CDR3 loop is CASSEVVGELFF. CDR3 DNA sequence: TGTGCCAGCAGTGAAGTGGTCGGGGAGCTGTTTTTT.

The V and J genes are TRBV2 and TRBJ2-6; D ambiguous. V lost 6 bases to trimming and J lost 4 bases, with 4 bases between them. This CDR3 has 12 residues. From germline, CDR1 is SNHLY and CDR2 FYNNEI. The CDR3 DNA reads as TGTGCCAGCAGCCCGGGGGCCAACGTCCTGACTTTC. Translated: CASSPGANVLTF.

In DNA, the CDR3 is TGCAGCGTTGCCTCGACAGCTCACACAGATACGCAGTATTTT. Translating gives CSVASTAHTDTQYF. The V call is TRBV29-1, the J call TRBJ2-3; D is possibly TRBD1 (5 bases). The CDR3 consists of 14 residues. The ends were cut back, 4 bases at V and 2 bases at J, with 13 bases in the middle. Germline values: CDR1 SQVTM, CDR2 ANQGSEA.

CDR3 sequence (DNA): TGTGCCTGGGGAACGGGGCGGTTGAACACTGAAGCTTTCTTT. Translating it yields CAWGTGRLNTEAFF. This sequence joins TRBV30 and TRBJ1-1, with D perhaps matching TRBD1 (5 bases). The CDR3 is 14 residues long. V lost 5 bases and J 0 bases, leaving 13 bases between the germline ends. Germline CDR1 and CDR2: GTSNPN and SVGIG (reference sequence).

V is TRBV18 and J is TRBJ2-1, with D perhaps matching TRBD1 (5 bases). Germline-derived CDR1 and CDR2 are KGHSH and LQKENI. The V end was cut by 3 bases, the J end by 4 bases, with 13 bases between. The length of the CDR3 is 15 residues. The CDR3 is CASSPDRQFYNEQFF. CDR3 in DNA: TGTGCCAGCTCACCCGACAGACAATTTTACAATGAGCAGTTCTTC.

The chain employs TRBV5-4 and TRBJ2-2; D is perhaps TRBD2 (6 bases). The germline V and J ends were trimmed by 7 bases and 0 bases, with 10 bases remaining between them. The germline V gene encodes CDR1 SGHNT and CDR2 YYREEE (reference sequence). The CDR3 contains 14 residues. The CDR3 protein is CASAGPSNTGELFF. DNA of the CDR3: TGTGCCAGCGCGGGACCTTCGAACACCGGGGAGCTGTTTTTT.

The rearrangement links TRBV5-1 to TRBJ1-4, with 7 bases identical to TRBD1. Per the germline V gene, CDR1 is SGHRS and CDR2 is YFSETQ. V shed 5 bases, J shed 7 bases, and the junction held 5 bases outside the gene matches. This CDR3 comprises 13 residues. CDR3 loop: CASSQDRREKLFF. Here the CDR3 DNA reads TGCGCCAGCAGTCAGGACAGGCGTGAAAAACTGTTTTTT.

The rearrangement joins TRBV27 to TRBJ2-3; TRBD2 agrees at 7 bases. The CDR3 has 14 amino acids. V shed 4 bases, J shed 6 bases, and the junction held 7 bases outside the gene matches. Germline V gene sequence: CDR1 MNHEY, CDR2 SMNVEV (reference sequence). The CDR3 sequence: CASSSGRRGDTQYF. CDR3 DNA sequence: TGTGCCAGCAGTTCGGGACGGCGGGGGGATACGCAGTATTTT.

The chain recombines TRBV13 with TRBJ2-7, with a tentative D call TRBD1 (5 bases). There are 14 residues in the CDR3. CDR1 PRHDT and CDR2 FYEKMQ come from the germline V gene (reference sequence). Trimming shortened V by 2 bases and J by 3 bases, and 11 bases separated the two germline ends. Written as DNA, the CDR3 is TGTGCCAGCAGCTTATCGGCAGGGATCTACGAGCAGTACTTC. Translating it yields CASSLSAGIYEQYF.

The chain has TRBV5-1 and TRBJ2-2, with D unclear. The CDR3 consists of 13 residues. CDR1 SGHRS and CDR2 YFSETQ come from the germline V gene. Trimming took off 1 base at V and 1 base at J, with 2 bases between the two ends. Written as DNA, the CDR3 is TGCGCCAGCAGCTTGCGGAACACCGGGGAGCTGTTTTTT. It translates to CASSLRNTGELFF.

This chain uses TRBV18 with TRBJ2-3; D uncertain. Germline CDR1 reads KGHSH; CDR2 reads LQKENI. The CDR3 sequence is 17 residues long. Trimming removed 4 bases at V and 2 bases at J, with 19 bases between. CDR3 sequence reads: CASSLRRVATNTDTQYF. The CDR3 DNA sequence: TGTGCCAGCTCACTACGACGGGTAGCTACTAACACAGATACGCAGTATTTT. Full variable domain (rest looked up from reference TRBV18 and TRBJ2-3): NAGVMQNPRHLVRRRGQEARLRCSPMKGHSHVYWYRQLPEEGLKFMVYLQKENIIDESGMPKERFSAEFPKEGPSILRIQQVVRGDSAAYFCASSLRRVATNTDTQYFGPGTRLTVL.

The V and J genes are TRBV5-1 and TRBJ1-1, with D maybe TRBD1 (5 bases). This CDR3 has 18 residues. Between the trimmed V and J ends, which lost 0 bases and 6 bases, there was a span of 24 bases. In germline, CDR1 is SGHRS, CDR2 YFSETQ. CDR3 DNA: TGCGCCAGCAGCTTGGTCCTCCAGGGCACAGGTCCCACCGCTGAAGCTTTCTTT. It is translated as CASSLVLQGTGPTAEAFF.

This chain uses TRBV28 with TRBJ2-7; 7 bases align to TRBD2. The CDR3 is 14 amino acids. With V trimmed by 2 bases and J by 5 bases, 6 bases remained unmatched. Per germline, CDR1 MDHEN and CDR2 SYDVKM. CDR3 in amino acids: CASSLGEGWNEQYV. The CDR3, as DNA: TGTGCCAGCAGTTTAGGGGAGGGATGGAACGAGCAGTACGTC.

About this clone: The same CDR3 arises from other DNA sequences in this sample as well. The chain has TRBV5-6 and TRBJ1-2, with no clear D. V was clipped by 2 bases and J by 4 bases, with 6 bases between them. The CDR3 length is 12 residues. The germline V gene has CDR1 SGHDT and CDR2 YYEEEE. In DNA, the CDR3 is TGTGCCAGCAGCTTAGGGTCCTATGGCTACACCTTC. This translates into CASSLGSYGYTF.